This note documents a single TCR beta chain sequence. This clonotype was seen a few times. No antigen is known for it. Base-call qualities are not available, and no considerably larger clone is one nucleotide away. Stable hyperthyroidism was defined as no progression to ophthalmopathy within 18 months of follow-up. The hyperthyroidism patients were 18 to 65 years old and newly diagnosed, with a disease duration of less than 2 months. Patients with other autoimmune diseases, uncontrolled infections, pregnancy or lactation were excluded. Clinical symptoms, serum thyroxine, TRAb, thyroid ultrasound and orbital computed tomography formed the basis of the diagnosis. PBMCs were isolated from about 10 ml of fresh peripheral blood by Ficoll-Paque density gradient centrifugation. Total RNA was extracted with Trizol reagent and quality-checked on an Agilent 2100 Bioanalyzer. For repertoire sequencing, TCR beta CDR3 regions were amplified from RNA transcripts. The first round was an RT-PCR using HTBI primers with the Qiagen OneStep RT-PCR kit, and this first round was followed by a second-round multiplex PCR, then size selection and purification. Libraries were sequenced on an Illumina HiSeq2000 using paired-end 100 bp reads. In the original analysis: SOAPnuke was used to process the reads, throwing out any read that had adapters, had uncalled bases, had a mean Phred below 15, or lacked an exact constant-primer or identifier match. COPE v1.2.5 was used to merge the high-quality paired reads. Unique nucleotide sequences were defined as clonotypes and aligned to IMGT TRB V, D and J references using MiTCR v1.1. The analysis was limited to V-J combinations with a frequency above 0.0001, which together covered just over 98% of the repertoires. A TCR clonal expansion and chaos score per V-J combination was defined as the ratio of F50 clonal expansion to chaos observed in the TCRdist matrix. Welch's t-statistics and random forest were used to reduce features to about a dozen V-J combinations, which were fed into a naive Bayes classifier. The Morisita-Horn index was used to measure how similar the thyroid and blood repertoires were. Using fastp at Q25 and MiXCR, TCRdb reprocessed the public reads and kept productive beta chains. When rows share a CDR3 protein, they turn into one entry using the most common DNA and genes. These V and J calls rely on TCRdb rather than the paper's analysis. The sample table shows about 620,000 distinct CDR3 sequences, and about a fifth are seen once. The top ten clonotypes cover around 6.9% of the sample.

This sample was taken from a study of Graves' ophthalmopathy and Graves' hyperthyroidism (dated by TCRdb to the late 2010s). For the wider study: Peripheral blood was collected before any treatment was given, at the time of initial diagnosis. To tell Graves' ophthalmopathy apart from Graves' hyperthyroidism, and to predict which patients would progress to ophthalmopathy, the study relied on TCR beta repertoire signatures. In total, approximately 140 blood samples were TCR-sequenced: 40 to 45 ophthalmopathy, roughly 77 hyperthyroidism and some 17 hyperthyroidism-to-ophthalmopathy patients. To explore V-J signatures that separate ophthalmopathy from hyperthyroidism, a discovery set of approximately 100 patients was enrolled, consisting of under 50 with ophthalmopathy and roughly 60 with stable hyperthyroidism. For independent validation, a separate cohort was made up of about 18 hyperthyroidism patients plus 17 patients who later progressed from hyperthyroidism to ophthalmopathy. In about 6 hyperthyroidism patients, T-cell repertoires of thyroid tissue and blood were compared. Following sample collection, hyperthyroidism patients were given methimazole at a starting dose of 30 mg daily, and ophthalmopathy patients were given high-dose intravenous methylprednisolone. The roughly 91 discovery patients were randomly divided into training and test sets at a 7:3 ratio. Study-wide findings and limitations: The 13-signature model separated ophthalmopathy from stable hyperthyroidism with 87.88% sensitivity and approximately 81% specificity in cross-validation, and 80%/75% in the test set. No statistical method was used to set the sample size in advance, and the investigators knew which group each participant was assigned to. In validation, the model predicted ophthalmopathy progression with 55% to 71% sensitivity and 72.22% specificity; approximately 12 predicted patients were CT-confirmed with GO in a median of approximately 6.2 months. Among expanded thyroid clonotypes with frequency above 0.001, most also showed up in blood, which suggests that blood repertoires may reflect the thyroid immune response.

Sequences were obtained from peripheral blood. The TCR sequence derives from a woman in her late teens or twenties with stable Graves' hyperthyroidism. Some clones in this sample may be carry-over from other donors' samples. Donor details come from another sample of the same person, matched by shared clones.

CDR3 sequence: CASRPRGGSYEQYF. The DNA sequence is TGTGCCAGTAGACCCCGGGGGGGCAGCTACGAGCAGTACTTC. The chain is made from TRBV19 and TRBJ2-7, with 8 bases in between that match TRBD2. In the germline V gene (reference sequence), CDR1 corresponds to LNHDA and CDR2 to SQIVND. Counted from cysteine to phenylalanine, this CDR3 has 14 amino acids. The kept DNA is CDR3 alone, 42 bases in frame from the first base. Clipping removes 6 bases from V and 3 bases from J, with 7 as the unmatched junction base count.